The following is a T cell receptor beta chain sequence with its context. Its specificity is not known. The data belong to a study of T cells in Graves' hyperthyroidism and ophthalmopathy. The study's findings and limits: Model output signaled ophthalmopathy a median around 6.9 months ahead of onset. Blood also held most thyroid clonotypes expanded beyond 0.001.

The trim removed 10 bases at V and 3 bases at J, leaving 7 bases unmatched. The CDR3 sequence is 13 residues long. Germline values: CDR1 SEHNR, CDR2 FQNEAQ (reference sequence). Amplification of TCR beta CDR3 regions was performed using RNA transcripts as template. HTBI primers were the set used in a first-round RT-PCR of the TCR CDR3. TCRdb redid the calling of the multiplex PCR reads with MiXCR, one entry per CDR3 protein. The top ten hold around two fifths of the sample, which has approximately 220,000 distinct CDR3 sequences, around 17% seen once. This chain links TRBV7-9 with TRBJ2-3; 7 positions match TRBD2. The material sequenced was blood. The sequence came from a middle-aged man with Graves' hyperthyroidism. Written as DNA, the CDR3 is TGTGCCATCCACGTCGGGGGGACAGATACGCAGTATTTT. Its translation is CAIHVGGTDTQYF.